The 17 T cell receptor beta chains given below trace back to one sample, sequenced in a study of beta chain features in type 1 diabetes. As every portion of the isolated RNA was reverse transcribed, the sequencing read expressed TCRB transcripts. This table comes from immunoSEQ multiplex PCR, and its TCRdb copy is limited to in-frame clones, with some not included. The table lists 810,000 or so clones, 17% of them singletons. Sequenced: naive CD4+ T cells from blood. All receptors come from a woman aged 18 to 35 in good health.

CDR3 amino acids: CASSLPAGVASEQFF. The CDR3 DNA reads as TGCGCCAGCAGCTTGCCCGCTGGGGTTGCCAGTGAGCAGTTCTTC. The rearrangement joins TRBV5-1 to TRBJ2-1, with no clear D. The CDR3 loop spans 15 amino acids. Germline loops: CDR1 SGHRS, CDR2 YFSETQ. Trimming removed 1 base from V and 9 bases from J, with 17 bases in between. Supplemented by reference TRBV5-1 and TRBJ2-1, the full variable domain reads KAGVTQTPRYLIKTRGQQVTLSCSPISGHRSVSWYQQTPGQGLQFLFEYFSETQRNKGNFPGRFSGRQFSNSRSEMNVSTLELGDSALYLCASSLPAGVASEQFFGPGTRLTVL.

The sample holds a few counts of this clone. The gene calls are TRBV5-4 and TRBJ2-1; tentative D call: TRBD2 (5 bases). V lost 0 bases and J lost 6, with 16 bases in between. The CDR3 consists of 16 residues. Germline CDR1 is SGHNT and CDR2 is YYREEE (reference sequence). In nucleotides, the CDR3 is TGTGCCAGCAGCTTGGTAGTAGCGTTCGGTGGCAATGAGCAGTTCTTC. Amino acids: CASSLVVAFGGNEQFF.

The table lists this clone with a count of one. This chain joins TRBV28 and TRBJ2-7, with D perhaps matching TRBD2 (5 bases). CDR1 is MDHEN, CDR2 SYDVKM, per germline. V was cut by 6 bases and J by 5 bases, with 14 bases left in between. This CDR3 comprises 13 residues. The CDR3, as DNA: TGTGCCAGCAGGGAGGAGGTTTCCGACGAGCAGTACTTC. Translated, it gives CASREEVSDEQYF.

The chain joins TRBV11-2 to TRBJ2-7; a weak D match, TRBD1 (5 bases). Germline CDR1 and CDR2: SGHAT and FQNNGV. V was pared by 1 base and J by 2 bases, with 9 bases between. This CDR3 comprises 14 residues. The CDR3 region is CASSLGTPTYEQYF. The CDR3, as DNA: TGTGCCAGCAGCTTAGGGACACCGACCTACGAGCAGTACTTC.

The gene calls are TRBV29-1 and TRBJ2-7, with D unresolved. With 3 bases removed from V and 2 bases from J, the gap between germline ends came to 11 bases. The length of the CDR3 is 13 residues. CDR1 is SQVTM and CDR2 is ANQGSEA in the germline V gene. For the CDR3, the DNA is TGCAGCGTTGATCGGGCAGGTACCTACGAGCAGTACTTC. It yields the protein CSVDRAGTYEQYF.

This clone was detected a few times. The V and J genes are TRBV7-2 and TRBJ2-3; D possibly uses TRBD1 or TRBD2 (5 bases each). CDR3 size: 13 residues. CDR1 and CDR2 (germline): SGHTA, FQGNSA. V was cut by 5 bases and J by 6 bases, with 12 bases left in between. The CDR3 region is CASSRDPKDTQYF. CDR3 nucleotide sequence: TGTGCCAGCAGCCGGGACCCGAAGGATACGCAGTATTTT.

J is TRBJ2-3 and V is TRBV2; 10 bases are shared with TRBD2. CDR1 is SNHLY and CDR2 is FYNNEI in the germline V gene. The CDR3 sequence is 14 residues long. Unmatched junction bases numbered 6, after V lost 7 bases and J lost 5 bases. The CDR3 loop is CASTTRLAGDTQYF. The CDR3 coding sequence is TGTGCCAGCACAACTCGACTAGCGGGAGATACGCAGTATTTT.

This chain connects TRBV4-2 to TRBJ1-2; D not resolved. There are 14 residues in the CDR3. Trimming stripped 1 base from V and 0 bases from J, with 6 bases between. The germline CDR1 and CDR2 sequences are LGHNA and YNFKEQ. In DNA, the CDR3 is TGTGCCAGCAGCCAAGTATCGGCTAACTATGGCTACACCTTC. It yields the protein CASSQVSANYGYTF.

This clone was recorded a few times. This rearrangement joins TRBV21-1 to TRBJ1-2. TRBV21-1 is given as a pseudogene. This CDR3 region has 14 residues. The CDR3 DNA reads TGTGCCAGCGGCAGCTCGAGGGAATCTTATGGCTACACCTTC. This translates into CASGSSRESYGYTF.

This chain links TRBV12-5 with TRBJ2-5; 9 bases agree with TRBD2. CDR1 LGHNT and CDR2 FRNRAP come from the germline V gene. The CDR3 is 14 residues long. V dropped 6 bases and J dropped 5; count of bases not matched to a gene: 7. CDR3 sequence reads: CASGFSGSGETQYF. The CDR3 coding sequence is TGTGCTAGTGGATTTAGCGGGAGCGGCGAGACCCAGTACTTC.

V gene TRBV25-1 combines with J gene TRBJ1-2; 7 positions match TRBD1. J gave up 3 bases and V 8 bases, and 15 bases lay outside the gene matches. Germline V gene data show CDR1 as MGHDK and CDR2 as SYGVNS. This CDR3 is 16 amino acids long. CDR3 amino acids: CASQGDLADNHYGYTF. CDR3 DNA sequence: TGTGCCAGCCAGGGGGACCTTGCCGATAACCACTATGGCTACACCTTC.

Note on this clone: Other DNA sequences within the sample encode an identical CDR3. In DNA form, the CDR3 reads TGTGCCAGCAGTTTATTGTCCGAGCAGTTCTTC. Its protein is CASSLLSEQFF. This sequence joins TRBV28 and TRBJ2-1; D is ambiguous. The V and J ends lost 1 base and 10 bases respectively, with 5 bases between them. This CDR3 contains 11 residues. Germline V lookup: CDR1 MDHEN, CDR2 SYDVKM.

V usage is TRBV10-3 and J usage is TRBJ1-2; D is possibly TRBD1 (5 bases). The V gene's germline CDR1 is ENHRY and CDR2 SYGVKD. There are 15 residues in the CDR3. Trimming removed 7 bases at V and 4 bases at J, with 19 bases between. The CDR3 is CAITAGTRSIYGYTF. The CDR3 bases are TGTGCCATCACAGCCGGGACTCGCTCTATCTATGGCTACACCTTC.

V and J are TRBV11-2 and TRBJ2-3; TRBD2 matches 13 bases. CDR3 length: 16 residues. J was trimmed by 5 bases and V by 5 bases; bases with no gene match: 7. In germline, CDR1 is SGHAT, CDR2 FQNNGV. CDR3 DNA sequence: TGTGCCAGCAGCCCCAGACTAGCGGGAGGTAAAGATACGCAGTATTTT. It translates to CASSPRLAGGKDTQYF.

A note on this clone: The same CDR3 can be traced to other DNA sequences in this sample. The V and J genes are TRBV7-2 and TRBJ2-5; D is possibly TRBD1 or TRBD2 (5 bases each). V gave up 5 bases and J gave up 3 bases, with 10 bases separating them. This CDR3 is built from 13 residues. The V gene's germline CDR1 is SGHTA and CDR2 FQGNSA. The CDR3 spells CASSPGLEETQYF. The CDR3, as DNA: TGTGCCAGCAGCCCGGGGCTCGAAGAGACCCAGTACTTC.

This clone was picked up a small number of times. V is TRBV4-3 and J is TRBJ2-3; 13 bases agree with TRBD2. The CDR3 is 17 amino acids. CDR1 is LGHNA and CDR2 is YSLEER in the germline V gene. V was pared by 4 bases and J by 2 bases, with 6 bases of the junction left unmatched. The chain's CDR3 is CASSPGTSGKLTDTQYF. The CDR3 nucleotides are TGCGCCAGCAGCCCCGGGACTAGCGGGAAGCTCACAGATACGCAGTATTTT.

The chain is built from TRBV7-2 and TRBJ1-2; no reliable D call. Germline CDR1 SGHTA, CDR2 FQGNSA. With 4 bases removed from V and 8 bases from J, the gap between germline ends came to 11 bases. The CDR3 extends over 12 amino acids. The CDR3 is CASSSDRVGYTF. The DNA of the CDR3 is TGTGCCAGCAGCTCCGATCGAGTAGGCTACACCTTC.